These 32 T cell receptor beta chains were sequenced from one sample in a study of T-cell reconstitution after alpha-beta-depleted transplantation in children. TCRbeta library preparation incorporated unique molecular identifiers. TCRdb analysed the PCR reads with MiXCR anew, one entry per CDR3 protein. The sample has fewer than 250,000 distinct CDR3 sequences; approximately 15% are singletons. Specimen: PBMCs, mostly from graft donor cells, collected 360 days after TCRalphabeta/CD19-depleted stem cell transplant. The receptors here all came from a male patient between 2 and 10 years old who had a stem cell transplant for acute lymphoblastic leukemia, so the T cells may come from the graft donor.

This clonotype was seen more than once but under ten times. J is TRBJ2-7 and V is TRBV29-1, with 10 nucleotides matching TRBD1. The CDR3 runs to 15 residues. The V segment lost 1 base and the J segment 4 bases; nucleotides outside the gene matches: 7. Germline V gene data show CDR1 as SQVTM and CDR2 as ANQGSEA. Written as DNA, the CDR3 is TGCAGCGTTGAAGGGACAGGGGGTATTACATACGAGCAGTACTTC. Amino acid sequence: CSVEGTGGITYEQYF.

This clonotype appeared a few times. The CDR3 DNA is TGTGCCAGCACCACAGCGGGGGGGGATACGCAGTATTTT. It translates to CASTTAGGDTQYF. The chain carries TRBV7-8 and TRBJ2-3; TRBD2 matches at 10 bases. V was pared by 7 bases and J by 6 bases, with 4 bases of the junction left unmatched. The CDR3 is 13 residues long. Per germline, CDR1 SGHVS and CDR2 FQNEAQ.

This clonotype was counted only a few times. V gene TRBV7-8 combines with J gene TRBJ2-2; perhaps TRBD2 as D (6 bases). Germline loops: CDR1 SGHVS, CDR2 FQNEAQ. The CDR3 sequence is 15 residues long. The ends were cut back, 1 base at V and 4 bases at J, with 10 bases in the middle. CDR3 loop: CASSLGGGTTGELFF. CDR3 DNA sequence: TGTGCCAGCAGCTTAGGGGGCGGGACCACCGGGGAGCTGTTTTTT.

In its sample, this clonotype was seen a few times. The chain carries TRBV20-1 and TRBJ2-7; D possibly corresponds to TRBD2 (6 bases). Trimming shortened V by 0 bases and J by 3 bases, and 15 bases separated the two germline ends. CDR3 length: 15 residues. Germline V gene sequence: CDR1 DFQATT, CDR2 SNEGSKA (reference sequence). The CDR3 spells CSARDGAGPFYEQYF. CDR3 nucleotide sequence: TGCAGTGCTAGAGACGGGGCGGGGCCTTTCTACGAGCAGTACTTC.

This clonotype showed up just a few times. This chain links TRBV12-3 or TRBV12-4 with TRBJ1-2; tentatively, D is TRBD1 (6 bases). Trimming removed 6 bases from V and 8 bases from J, with 16 bases in between. This CDR3 contains 13 residues. The DNA for the CDR3 is TGTGCCAGCAGCCGCGTGACAGGCTCCGGCTACACCTTC. It yields the protein CASSRVTGSGYTF.

The chain combines TRBV10-1 with TRBJ1-2, with D uncertain. The V end lost 3 bases, the J end lost 4 bases, and 12 bases lay between the germline ends. Germline V gene lookup returns CDR1 WNHNN and CDR2 SYGVQD (reference sequence). The CDR3 loop spans 14 amino acids. The DNA for the CDR3 is TGCGCCAGCAGTGAAGCCAGGACTCTCTATGGCTACACCTTC. Its protein is CASSEARTLYGYTF.

This clonotype was recorded once. The chain recombines TRBV10-3 with TRBJ1-6; no firm D call. CDR3 size: 13 residues. The germline V and J ends were trimmed by 7 bases and 5 bases, with 9 bases remaining between them. Germline V gene lookup returns CDR1 ENHRY and CDR2 SYGVKD. In DNA, the CDR3 is TGTGCCATCAATAAAGGAGATAATTCACCCCTCCACTTT. This gives the protein CAINKGDNSPLHF.

Only a few counts were recorded for this clonotype. The chain has TRBV25-1 and TRBJ2-4; D gene ambiguous. Per the germline V gene, CDR1 is MGHDK and CDR2 is SYGVNS. The CDR3 contains 14 residues. V was clipped by 5 bases and J by 6 bases, with 14 bases between them. The CDR3 nucleotides read TGTGCCAGCAGTAGAACGGCTTATAGAAACATTCAGTACTTC. Translation: CASSRTAYRNIQYF.

Many counts were recorded for this clonotype. The DNA of the CDR3 is TGTGCCAGCAGTCTCAGGGTGGTCACCGGGGAGCTGTTTTTT. Its protein is CASSLRVVTGELFF. The chain recombines TRBV12-3 or TRBV12-4 with TRBJ2-2, with a tentative D call TRBD1 (5 bases). This CDR3 is 14 amino acids long. V lost 5 bases, J lost 4 bases, and 11 bases lay in between.

This chain links TRBV20-1 with TRBJ1-3, with D uncertain. V dropped 6 bases and J dropped 4 bases, with 7 bases sitting between them. This CDR3 is 11 amino acids long. CDR1 and CDR2 (germline): DFQATT, SNEGSKA (reference sequence). CDR3 residues: CSAVQGNTIYF. The CDR3 DNA sequence: TGCAGTGCCGTACAGGGAAACACCATATATTTT.

The J gene is TRBJ2-1, the V gene TRBV2, with D maybe TRBD2 (5 bases). Germline-derived CDR1 and CDR2 are SNHLY and FYNNEI. V lost 4 bases, J lost 5 bases, and 9 bases lay in between. This CDR3 contains 13 residues. For the CDR3, the DNA is TGTGCCAGCAGTGTTCCTAGCAACAATGAGCAGTTCTTC. Encoded protein: CASSVPSNNEQFF. Based on the CDR3 plus reference TRBV2 and TRBJ2-1, the full variable domain is EPEVTQTPSHQVTQMGQEVILRCVPISNHLYFYWYRQILGQKVEFLVSFYNNEISEKSEIFDDQFSVERPDGSNFTLKIRSTKLEDSAMYFCASSVPSNNEQFFGPGTRLTVL.

There are a few counts of this clonotype. The genes are TRBV12-3 or TRBV12-4 and TRBJ1-1; weak D call: TRBD1 (6 bases). The germline V and J ends were trimmed by 5 bases and 4 bases, with 11 bases remaining between them. The CDR3 extends over 13 amino acids. Written as DNA, the CDR3 is TGTGCCAGCAGTCAGGGGTTCGGCACTGAAGCTTTCTTT. As protein: CASSQGFGTEAFF.

The rearrangement links TRBV5-5 to TRBJ2-1, with D possibly matching TRBD2 (6 bases). The CDR3 loop spans 14 amino acids. Germline CDR1 SGHKS, CDR2 YYEKEE (reference sequence). Trimming removed 5 bases from V and 12 bases from J, with 21 bases in between. The DNA of the CDR3 is TGTGCCAGCAGAAGTAGCTTGGTCGGGAGCAGGCAGTTCTTC. Residues: CASRSSLVGSRQFF.

The CDR3 loop reads CASSFPELQPQHF. The CDR3 nucleotides are TGTGCCAGCAGTTTTCCCGAATTGCAGCCCCAGCATTTT. The J gene is TRBJ1-5, the V gene TRBV12-3 or TRBV12-4; D unresolved. V was pared by 3 bases and J by 7 bases, with 10 bases between. The CDR3 is made up of 13 amino acids.

This clonotype was counted a few times. CDR3 residues: CAISEQTGELFF. In nucleotides, the CDR3 is TGTGCCATCAGTGAGCAAACCGGGGAGCTGTTTTTT. The rearrangement joins TRBV10-3 to TRBJ2-2, with D unclear. The ends were cut back, 2 bases at V and 5 bases at J, with 3 bases in the middle. CDR3 length equals 12 residues. Germline V gene sequence: CDR1 ENHRY, CDR2 SYGVKD.

This CDR3 is CSAVVSEQYF. DNA of the CDR3: TGCAGCGCAGTGGTCAGCGAGCAGTACTTC. The chain combines TRBV29-1 with TRBJ2-7, with unresolved D. Trimming left V 7 bases short and J 6 bases short, with 10 bases between. Germline CDR1 is SQVTM and CDR2 is ANQGSEA. The CDR3 length is 10 residues.

This clonotype was recorded at least ten times. The gene calls are TRBV6-1 and TRBJ2-3; TRBD1 matches 7 bases. The CDR3 sequence is 16 residues long. V shed 8 bases, J shed 4 bases, and the junction held 15 bases outside the gene matches. Germline CDR1 reads MNHNS; CDR2 reads SASEGT. The CDR3 sequence: CASRPWGEGAADTQYF. The CDR3 region has the DNA TGTGCCAGCCGCCCATGGGGCGAGGGGGCGGCAGATACGCAGTATTTT.

V is TRBV11-1 and J is TRBJ2-5; 15 bases map to TRBD2. Germline-derived CDR1 and CDR2 are SGHAT and FQDESV (reference sequence). This CDR3 is built from 18 residues. J lost 1 base, V lost 5 bases, and 8 bases had no gene match. The CDR3 reads CASSPGTSGGLFQETQYF. CDR3 bases: TGTGCCAGCAGCCCCGGGACTAGCGGGGGGCTATTCCAAGAGACCCAGTACTTC.

This clonotype was counted a few times. The V call is TRBV5-1, the J call TRBJ2-6; D might be TRBD1 (5 bases). Trimming cost V 3 bases and J 2 bases, with 9 bases left between them. This CDR3 has 15 residues. Germline assignment: CDR1 SGHRS and CDR2 YFSETQ. The CDR3 DNA reads as TGCGCCAGCAGCTCCAGGACACCTGGGGCCAACGTCCTGACTTTC. This codes for CASSSRTPGANVLTF. Full variable domain (rest looked up from reference TRBV5-1 and TRBJ2-6): KAGVTQTPRYLIKTRGQQVTLSCSPISGHRSVSWYQQTPGQGLQFLFEYFSETQRNKGNFPGRFSGRQFSNSRSEMNVSTLELGDSALYLCASSSRTPGANVLTFGAGSRLTVL.

This clonotype has only a few counts. The CDR3 DNA follows: TGTGCCAGCAGTTCCACTAGCGGGACGGAGTACTTC. Amino acids: CASSSTSGTEYF. V gene TRBV27 combines with J gene TRBJ2-7, with TRBD2 identical over 10 bases. Losses at the gene ends were 4 bases for V and 11 bases for J; bases not matched to a gene: 5. Germline CDR1 MNHEY, CDR2 SMNVEV (reference sequence). The length of the CDR3 is 12 residues.

This clonotype was recorded a few times. The V gene is TRBV29-1, the J gene TRBJ2-5; possibly TRBD1 for D (6 bases). The germline V and J ends were trimmed by 5 bases and 4 bases, with 8 bases remaining between them. CDR1 and CDR2 (germline): SQVTM, ANQGSEA. There are 11 residues in the CDR3. CDR3 sequence (DNA): TGCAGCGTTATAGGGGGAGAGACCCAGTACTTC. Translated, it gives CSVIGGETQYF.

This clonotype has a handful of counts. V is TRBV28 and J is TRBJ2-3; TRBD2 is a possible D gene (6 bases). The V gene's germline CDR1 is MDHEN and CDR2 SYDVKM. The CDR3 extends over 15 amino acids. V dropped 6 bases and J dropped 1 base, with 14 bases sitting between them. The CDR3 reads CASSRDSGRTDTQYF. CDR3 sequence (DNA): TGTGCCAGCAGCCGGGACTCAGGGCGCACAGATACGCAGTATTTT.

The sample holds many counts of this clonotype. This chain links TRBV4-2 with TRBJ1-1, with D perhaps matching TRBD1 (6 bases). V shed 1 base and J shed 8 bases, with 11 bases lying between them. There are 13 residues in the CDR3. Germline assignment: CDR1 LGHNA and CDR2 YNFKEQ. CDR3 in amino acids: CASSQGPDREAFF. The CDR3 nucleotides are TGTGCCAGCAGCCAAGGACCTGACAGGGAAGCTTTCTTT.

This clonotype occurred a few times. The V and J genes are TRBV5-4 and TRBJ2-5; 8 positions match TRBD1. The V and J ends lost 0 bases and 2 bases, in that order; junction bases with no gene match: 3. Germline V gene lookup returns CDR1 SGHNT and CDR2 YYREEE (reference sequence). The CDR3 is made up of 15 amino acids. In DNA, the CDR3 is TGTGCCAGCAGCTTGGATGGACAGGGTCAAGAGACCCAGTACTTC. Its translation is CASSLDGQGQETQYF.

In this sample, this clonotype turned up many times. V is TRBV20-1 and J is TRBJ2-3; either TRBD1 or TRBD2 may fit D (6 bases each). Germline-derived CDR1 and CDR2 are DFQATT and SNEGSKA (reference sequence). The CDR3 totals 13 residues. The V end was cut by 5 bases, the J end by 4 bases, with 13 bases between. CDR3 sequence: CSARGQLADTQYF. As DNA, the CDR3 is TGCAGTGCTCGGGGGCAGTTAGCAGATACGCAGTATTTT.

The chain carries TRBV6-1 and TRBJ1-1, with 8 bases matching TRBD1. Germline CDR1 and CDR2: MNHNS and SASEGT. V gave up 5 bases and J gave up 2 bases; unmatched junction bases: 4. The CDR3 sequence is 14 residues long. The CDR3 is CASSPDRDNTEAFF. CDR3 nucleotides: TGTGCCAGCAGTCCGGACAGGGACAACACTGAAGCTTTCTTT.

The chain recombines TRBV3-1 with TRBJ2-6; D unresolved. The CDR3 covers 14 residues. Trimming pared 3 bases from V and 2 bases from J, leaving 5 bases between. Looked up from germline, CDR1 is LGHDT and CDR2 is YNNKEL (reference sequence). CDR3: CASSHRTGANVLTF. For the CDR3, the DNA is TGTGCCAGCAGCCACAGGACTGGGGCCAACGTCCTGACTTTC.

V gene TRBV7-9 combines with J gene TRBJ1-4; TRBD1 aligns across 8 bases. The CDR3 totals 17 residues. Trimming removed 5 bases from V and 6 bases from J; junction bases left unmatched: 14. The germline gives CDR1 SEHNR, CDR2 FQNEAQ (reference sequence). CDR3 sequence (DNA): TGTGCCAGCAGCCATCGTAGGAAACAGGGGGATGATGAAAAACTGTTTTTT. It is translated as CASSHRRKQGDDEKLFF. The variable domain in full, with the rest retrieved from reference TRBV7-9 and TRBJ1-4, is DTGVSQNPRHKITKRGQNVTFRCDPISEHNRLYWYRQTLGQGPEFLTYFQNEAQLEKSRLLSDRFSAERPKGSFSTLEIQRTEQGDSAMYLCASSHRRKQGDDEKLFFGSGTQLSVL.

Many counts were recorded for this clonotype. V usage is TRBV29-1 and J usage is TRBJ2-5; D may correspond to TRBD1 or TRBD2 (7 bases each). Germline CDR1 is SQVTM and CDR2 is ANQGSEA. V lost 5 bases, J lost 5 bases, and 15 bases lay in between. The CDR3 runs 13 residues. The CDR3 loop is CSVREGATETQYF. CDR3 sequence (DNA): TGCAGCGTTAGGGAGGGGGCAACTGAGACCCAGTACTTC.

V is TRBV5-1 and J is TRBJ1-5; TRBD1 agrees at 8 bases. With 2 bases clipped from V and 6 bases from J, the junction kept 13 bases outside the gene matches. Germline CDR1 is SGHRS and CDR2 is YFSETQ. The CDR3 covers 17 residues. In nucleotides, the CDR3 is TGCGCCAGCAGCTTTGCAGCGCACAGGGGGGGCGGTCAGCCCCAGCATTTT. Its translation: CASSFAAHRGGGQPQHF.

The chain uses TRBV6-1 and TRBJ2-7; TRBD1 matches at 7 bases. CDR3 length: 14 amino acids. The germline gives CDR1 MNHNS, CDR2 SASEGT. Trimming at V came to 5 bases and at J to 6 bases, leaving 10 bases not matched to a gene. The CDR3 DNA reads as TGTGCCAGCAGTATGACAGGGAGCATGGGCGAGCAGTACTTC. Translated: CASSMTGSMGEQYF.

This chain uses TRBV11-1 with TRBJ2-2; TRBD1 matches at 8 bases. From germline, CDR1 is SGHAT and CDR2 FQDESV (reference sequence). J was trimmed by 2 bases and V by 5 bases; bases with no gene match: 13. The CDR3 sequence is 18 residues long. The CDR3 spells CASSAPRLGQGNTGELFF. CDR3 nucleotides: TGTGCCAGCAGCGCGCCCCGACTAGGACAGGGAAACACCGGGGAGCTGTTTTTT.